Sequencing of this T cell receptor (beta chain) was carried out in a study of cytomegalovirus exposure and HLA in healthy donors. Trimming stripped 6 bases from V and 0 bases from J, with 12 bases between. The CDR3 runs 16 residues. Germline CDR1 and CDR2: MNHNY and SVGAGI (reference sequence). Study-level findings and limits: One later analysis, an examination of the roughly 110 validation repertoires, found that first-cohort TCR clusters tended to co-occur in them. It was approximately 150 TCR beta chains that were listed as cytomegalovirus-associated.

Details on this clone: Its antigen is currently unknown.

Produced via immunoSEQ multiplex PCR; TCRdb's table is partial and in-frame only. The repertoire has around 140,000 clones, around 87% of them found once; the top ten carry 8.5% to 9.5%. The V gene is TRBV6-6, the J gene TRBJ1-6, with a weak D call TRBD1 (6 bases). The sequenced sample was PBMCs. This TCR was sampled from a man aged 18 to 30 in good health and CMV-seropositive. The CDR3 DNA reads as TGTGCCAGCAGCCCCCAGGGGATCTCCTATAATTCACCCCTCCACTTT. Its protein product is CASSPQGISYNSPLHF.